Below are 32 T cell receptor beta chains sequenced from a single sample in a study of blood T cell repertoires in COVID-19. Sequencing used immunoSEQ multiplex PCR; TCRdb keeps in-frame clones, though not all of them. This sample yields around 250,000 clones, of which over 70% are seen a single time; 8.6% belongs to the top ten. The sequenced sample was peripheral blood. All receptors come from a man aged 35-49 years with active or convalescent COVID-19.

The CDR3 spells CASSFFMDRGEAFF. The CDR3 DNA follows: TGTGCCAGCAGCTTCTTCATGGACAGGGGAGAAGCTTTCTTT. The chain combines TRBV7-9 with TRBJ1-1; 9 positions match TRBD1. In germline, CDR1 is SEHNR, CDR2 FQNEAQ (reference sequence). The length of the CDR3 is 14 residues. The trim removed 3 bases at V and 8 bases at J, leaving 7 bases unmatched.

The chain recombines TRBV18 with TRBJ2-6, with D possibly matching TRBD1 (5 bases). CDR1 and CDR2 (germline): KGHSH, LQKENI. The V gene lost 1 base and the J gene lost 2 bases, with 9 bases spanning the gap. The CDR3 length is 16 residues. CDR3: CASSPQGVAGANVLTF. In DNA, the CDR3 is TGTGCCAGCTCACCACAAGGGGTTGCTGGGGCCAACGTCCTGACTTTC.

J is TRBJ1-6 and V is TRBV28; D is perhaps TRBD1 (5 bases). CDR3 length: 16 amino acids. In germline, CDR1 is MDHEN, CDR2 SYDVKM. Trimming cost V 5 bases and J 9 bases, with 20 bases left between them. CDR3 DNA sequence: TGTGCCAGCAGTCTAGGGACTCTCGCAATAAGTTCACCCCTCCACTTT. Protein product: CASSLGTLAISSPLHF.

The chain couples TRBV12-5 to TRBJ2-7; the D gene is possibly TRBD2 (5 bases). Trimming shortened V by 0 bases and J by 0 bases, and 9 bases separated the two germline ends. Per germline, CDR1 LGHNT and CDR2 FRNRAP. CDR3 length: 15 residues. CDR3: CASGLVPEGSYEQYF. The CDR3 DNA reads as TGTGCTAGTGGTTTGGTACCCGAGGGCTCCTACGAGCAGTACTTC.

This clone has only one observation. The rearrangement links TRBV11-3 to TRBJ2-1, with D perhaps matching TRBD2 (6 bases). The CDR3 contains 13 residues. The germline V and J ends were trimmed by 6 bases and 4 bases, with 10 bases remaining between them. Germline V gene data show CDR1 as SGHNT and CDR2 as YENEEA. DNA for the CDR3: TGTGCCAGCAGACCTGGGACTTACAATGAGCAGTTCTTC. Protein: CASRPGTYNEQFF.

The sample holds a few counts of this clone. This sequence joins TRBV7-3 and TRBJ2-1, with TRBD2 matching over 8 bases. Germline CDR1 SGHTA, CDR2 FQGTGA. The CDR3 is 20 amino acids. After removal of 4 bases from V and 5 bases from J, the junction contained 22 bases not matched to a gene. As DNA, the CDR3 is TGTGCCAGCAGCTCCCCCTCCAGCGGGGGACATTCATCAGGGGACAATGAGCAGTTCTTC. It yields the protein CASSSPSSGGHSSGDNEQFF.

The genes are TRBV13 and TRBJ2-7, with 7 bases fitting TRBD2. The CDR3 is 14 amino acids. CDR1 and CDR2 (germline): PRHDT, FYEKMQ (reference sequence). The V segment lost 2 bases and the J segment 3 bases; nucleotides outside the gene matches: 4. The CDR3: CASSLSAGFYEQYF. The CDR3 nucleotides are TGTGCCAGCAGCTTATCAGCGGGATTCTACGAGCAGTACTTC. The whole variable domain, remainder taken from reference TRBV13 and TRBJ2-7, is AAGVIQSPRHLIKEKRETATLKCYPIPRHDTVYWYQQGPGQDPQFLISFYEKMQSDKGSIPDRFSAQQFSDYHSELNMSSLELGDSALYFCASSLSAGFYEQYFGPGTRLTVT.

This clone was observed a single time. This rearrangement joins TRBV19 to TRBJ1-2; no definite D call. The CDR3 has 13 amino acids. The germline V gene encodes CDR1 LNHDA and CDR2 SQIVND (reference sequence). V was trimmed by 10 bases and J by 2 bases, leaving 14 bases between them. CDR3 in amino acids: CANSRTGNYGYTF. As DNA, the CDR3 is TGTGCCAATAGCCGGACGGGGAACTATGGCTACACCTTC.

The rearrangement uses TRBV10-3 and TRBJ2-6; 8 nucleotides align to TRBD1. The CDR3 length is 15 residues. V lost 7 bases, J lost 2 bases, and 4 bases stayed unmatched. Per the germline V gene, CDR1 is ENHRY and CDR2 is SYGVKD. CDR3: CAITGTGAGANVLTF. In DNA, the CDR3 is TGTGCCATCACCGGGACAGGAGCTGGGGCCAACGTCCTGACTTTC.

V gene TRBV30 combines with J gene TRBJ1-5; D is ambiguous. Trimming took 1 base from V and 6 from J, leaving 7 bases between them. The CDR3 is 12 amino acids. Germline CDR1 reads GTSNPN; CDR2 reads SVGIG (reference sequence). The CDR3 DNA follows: TGTGCCTGGAGTGCTAGAGGTCAGCCCCAGCATTTT. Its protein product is CAWSARGQPQHF.

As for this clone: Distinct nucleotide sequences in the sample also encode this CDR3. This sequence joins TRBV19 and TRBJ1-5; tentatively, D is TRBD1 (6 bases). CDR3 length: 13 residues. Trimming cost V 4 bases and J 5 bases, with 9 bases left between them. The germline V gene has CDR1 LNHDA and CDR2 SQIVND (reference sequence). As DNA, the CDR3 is TGTGCCAGTAGTACGAACAGGGATCAGCCCCAGCATTTT. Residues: CASSTNRDQPQHF.

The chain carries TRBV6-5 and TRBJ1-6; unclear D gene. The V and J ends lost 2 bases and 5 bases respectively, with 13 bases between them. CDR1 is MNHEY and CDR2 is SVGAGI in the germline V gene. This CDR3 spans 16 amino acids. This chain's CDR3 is CASSYIAPANNSPLHF. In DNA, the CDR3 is TGTGCCAGCAGTTACATTGCGCCCGCTAATAATTCACCCCTCCACTTT.

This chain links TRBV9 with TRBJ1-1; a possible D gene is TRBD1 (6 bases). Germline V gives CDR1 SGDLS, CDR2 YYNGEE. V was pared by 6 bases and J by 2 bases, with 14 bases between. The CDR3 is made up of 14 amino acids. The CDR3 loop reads CASTDGQFNTEAFF. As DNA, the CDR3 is TGTGCCAGCACCGATGGACAGTTTAACACTGAAGCTTTCTTT.

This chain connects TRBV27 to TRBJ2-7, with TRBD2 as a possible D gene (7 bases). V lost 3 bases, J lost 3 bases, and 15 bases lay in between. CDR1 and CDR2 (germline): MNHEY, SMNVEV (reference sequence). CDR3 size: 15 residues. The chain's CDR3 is CASSLGRGAVYEQYF. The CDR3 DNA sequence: TGTGCCAGCAGTTTGGGCCGGGGGGCTGTCTACGAGCAGTACTTC.

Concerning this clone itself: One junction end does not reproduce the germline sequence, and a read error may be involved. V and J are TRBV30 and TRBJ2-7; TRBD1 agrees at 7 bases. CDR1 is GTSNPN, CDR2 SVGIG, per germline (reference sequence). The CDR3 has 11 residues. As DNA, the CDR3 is TGTGCCTGGAGCATTACAGGGGTCTACCTCTTC. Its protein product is CAWSITGVYLF.

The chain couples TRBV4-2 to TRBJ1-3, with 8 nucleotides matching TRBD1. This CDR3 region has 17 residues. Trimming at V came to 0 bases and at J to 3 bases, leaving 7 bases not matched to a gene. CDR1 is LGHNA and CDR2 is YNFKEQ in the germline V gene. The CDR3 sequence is CASSQEGSGGYGNTIYF. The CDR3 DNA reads TGTGCCAGCAGCCAAGAGGGGTCAGGGGGCTATGGAAACACCATATATTTT.

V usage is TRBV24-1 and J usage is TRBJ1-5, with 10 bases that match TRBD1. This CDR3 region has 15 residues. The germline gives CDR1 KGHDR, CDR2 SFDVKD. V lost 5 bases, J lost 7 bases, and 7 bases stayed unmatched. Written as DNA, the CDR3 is TGTGCCACCAGTGCCGGGACAGGGGAGGGACAGCCCCAGCATTTT. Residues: CATSAGTGEGQPQHF.

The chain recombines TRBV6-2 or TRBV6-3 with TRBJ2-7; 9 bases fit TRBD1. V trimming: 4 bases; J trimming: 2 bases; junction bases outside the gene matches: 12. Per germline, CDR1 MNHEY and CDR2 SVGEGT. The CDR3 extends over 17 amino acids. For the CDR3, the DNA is TGTGCCAGCAGTTCTCACCCGGGGACAGGGACTCCCTACGAGCAGTACTTC. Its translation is CASSSHPGTGTPYEQYF.

The CDR3 region is CATQYGTSGLGEQFF. The CDR3 DNA reads TGTGCCACCCAGTACGGGACTAGTGGTCTCGGTGAGCAGTTCTTC. The chain uses TRBV24-1 and TRBJ2-1, with 8 positions matching TRBD2. With 9 bases clipped from V and 9 bases from J, the junction kept 15 bases outside the gene matches. Germline CDR1 is KGHDR and CDR2 is SFDVKD. The CDR3 spans 15 residues.

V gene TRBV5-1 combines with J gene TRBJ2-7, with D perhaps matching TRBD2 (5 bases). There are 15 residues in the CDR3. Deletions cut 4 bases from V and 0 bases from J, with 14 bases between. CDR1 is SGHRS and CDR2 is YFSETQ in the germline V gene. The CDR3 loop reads CASSPSRVVSYEQYF. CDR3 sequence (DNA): TGCGCCAGCAGCCCTAGCAGAGTAGTCTCCTACGAGCAGTACTTC. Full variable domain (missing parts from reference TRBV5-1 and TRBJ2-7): KAGVTQTPRYLIKTRGQQVTLSCSPISGHRSVSWYQQTPGQGLQFLFEYFSETQRNKGNFPGRFSGRQFSNSRSEMNVSTLELGDSALYLCASSPSRVVSYEQYFGPGTRLTVT.

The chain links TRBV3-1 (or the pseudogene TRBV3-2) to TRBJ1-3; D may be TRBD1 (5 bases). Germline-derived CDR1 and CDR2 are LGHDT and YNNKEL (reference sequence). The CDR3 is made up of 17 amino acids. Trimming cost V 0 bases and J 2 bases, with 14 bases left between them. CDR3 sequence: CASSQDVGRVTGNTIYF. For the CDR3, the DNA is TGTGCCAGCAGCCAAGATGTCGGCAGGGTAACTGGAAACACCATATATTTT.

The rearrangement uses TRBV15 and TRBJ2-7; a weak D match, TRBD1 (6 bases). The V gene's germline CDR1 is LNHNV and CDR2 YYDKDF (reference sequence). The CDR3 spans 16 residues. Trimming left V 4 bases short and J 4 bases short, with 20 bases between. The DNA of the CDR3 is TGTGCCACCAGCACCCGACAGGCCGAGGCGTCTTACGAGCAGTACTTC. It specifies CATSTRQAEASYEQYF. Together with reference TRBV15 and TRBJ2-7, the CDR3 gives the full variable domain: DAMVIQNPRYQVTQFGKPVTLSCSQTLNHNVMYWYQQKSSQAPKLLFHYYDKDFNNEADTPDNFQSRRPNTSFCFLDIRSPGLGDTAMYLCATSTRQAEASYEQYFGPGTRLTVT.

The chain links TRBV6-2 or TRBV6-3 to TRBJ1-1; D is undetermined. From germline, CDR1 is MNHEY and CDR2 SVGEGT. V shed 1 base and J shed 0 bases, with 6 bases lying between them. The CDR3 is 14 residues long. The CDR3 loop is CASSYFAVNTEAFF. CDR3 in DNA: TGTGCCAGCAGTTACTTTGCGGTGAACACTGAAGCTTTCTTT.

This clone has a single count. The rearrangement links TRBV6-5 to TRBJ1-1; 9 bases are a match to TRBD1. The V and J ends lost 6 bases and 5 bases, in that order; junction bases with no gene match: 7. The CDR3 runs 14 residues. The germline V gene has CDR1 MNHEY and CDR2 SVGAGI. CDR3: CASRLGQGRTEAFF. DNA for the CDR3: TGTGCCAGCAGGCTGGGACAGGGTCGAACTGAAGCTTTCTTT.

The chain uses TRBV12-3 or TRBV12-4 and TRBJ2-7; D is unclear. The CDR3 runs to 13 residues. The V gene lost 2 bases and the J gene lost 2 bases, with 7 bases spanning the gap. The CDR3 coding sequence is TGTGCCAGCAGTTTACAGGATACCTACGAGCAGTACTTC. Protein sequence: CASSLQDTYEQYF.

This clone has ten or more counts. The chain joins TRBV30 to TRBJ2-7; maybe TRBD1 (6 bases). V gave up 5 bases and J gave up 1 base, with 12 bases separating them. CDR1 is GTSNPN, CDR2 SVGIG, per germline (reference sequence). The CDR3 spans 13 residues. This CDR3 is CAWEPGASYEQYF. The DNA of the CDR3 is TGTGCCTGGGAGCCAGGGGCGTCCTACGAGCAGTACTTC.

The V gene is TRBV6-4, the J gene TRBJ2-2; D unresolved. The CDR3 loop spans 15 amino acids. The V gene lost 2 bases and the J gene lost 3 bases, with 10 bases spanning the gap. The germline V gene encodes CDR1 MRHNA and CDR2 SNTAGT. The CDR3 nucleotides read TGTGCCAGCAGTGACCGTTACGGTCACACCGGGGAGCTGTTTTTT. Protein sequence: CASSDRYGHTGELFF.

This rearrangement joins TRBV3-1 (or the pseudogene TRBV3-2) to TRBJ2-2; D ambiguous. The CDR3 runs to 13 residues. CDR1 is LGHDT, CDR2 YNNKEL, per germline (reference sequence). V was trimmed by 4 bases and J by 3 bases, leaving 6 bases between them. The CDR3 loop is CASSPKYTGELFF. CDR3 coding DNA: TGTGCCAGCAGCCCCAAATACACCGGGGAGCTGTTTTTT.

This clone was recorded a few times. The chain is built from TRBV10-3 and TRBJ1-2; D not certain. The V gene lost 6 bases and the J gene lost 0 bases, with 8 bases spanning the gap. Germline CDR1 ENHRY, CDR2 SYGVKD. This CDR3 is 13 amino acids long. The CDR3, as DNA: TGTGCCATCAGCGCCGGGACTAACTATGGCTACACCTTC. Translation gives CAISAGTNYGYTF.

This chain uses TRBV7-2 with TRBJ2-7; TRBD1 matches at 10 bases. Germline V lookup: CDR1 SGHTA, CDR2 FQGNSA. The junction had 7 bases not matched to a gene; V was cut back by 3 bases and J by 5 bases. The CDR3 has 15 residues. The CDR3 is CASSFQGQGSDEQYF. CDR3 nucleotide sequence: TGTGCCAGCAGCTTCCAGGGACAGGGGTCGGACGAGCAGTACTTC.

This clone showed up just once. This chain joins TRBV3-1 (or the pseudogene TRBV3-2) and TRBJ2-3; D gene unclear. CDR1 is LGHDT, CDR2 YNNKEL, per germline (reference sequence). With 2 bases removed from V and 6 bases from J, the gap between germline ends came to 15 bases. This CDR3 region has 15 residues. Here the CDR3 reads CASSQYSGVSDTQYF. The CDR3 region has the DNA TGTGCCAGCAGCCAATATTCGGGTGTGAGTGATACGCAGTATTTT.

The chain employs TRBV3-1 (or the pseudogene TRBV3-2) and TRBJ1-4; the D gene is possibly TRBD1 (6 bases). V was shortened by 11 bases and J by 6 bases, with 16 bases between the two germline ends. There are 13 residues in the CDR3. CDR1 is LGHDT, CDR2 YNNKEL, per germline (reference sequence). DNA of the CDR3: TGTGCCTGTTCACGGACAGTTTATGAAAAACTGTTTTTT. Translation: CACSRTVYEKLFF.